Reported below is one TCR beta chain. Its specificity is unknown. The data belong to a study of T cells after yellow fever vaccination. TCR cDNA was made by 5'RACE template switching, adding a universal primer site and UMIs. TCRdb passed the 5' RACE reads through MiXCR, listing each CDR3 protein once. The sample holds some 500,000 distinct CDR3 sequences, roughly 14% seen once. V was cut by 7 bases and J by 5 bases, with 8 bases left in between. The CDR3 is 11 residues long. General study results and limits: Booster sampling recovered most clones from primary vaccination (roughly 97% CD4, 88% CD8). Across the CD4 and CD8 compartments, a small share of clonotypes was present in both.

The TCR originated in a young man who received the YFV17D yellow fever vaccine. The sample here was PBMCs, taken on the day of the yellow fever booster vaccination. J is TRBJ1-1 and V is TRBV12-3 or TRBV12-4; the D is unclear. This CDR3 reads CASTTGTEAFF. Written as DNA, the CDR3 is TGTGCCAGCACCACTGGTACTGAAGCTTTCTTT.